These T cell receptor beta chains were read from a single sample in a study of regulatory T cells in long-lasting Graves disease. MiXCR was run by TCRdb on the multiplex PCR reads, yielding one entry per CDR3 protein. The sample gives more than 350,000 distinct CDR3 sequences, 14% to 15% of which show up once; over 15% is in the top ten. The sample also formed part of further work on T cells in Graves' hyperthyroidism and ophthalmopathy.

Sequences were derived from peripheral blood mononuclear cells (PBMCs), sampled at new diagnosis, from a patient treated with antithyroid drugs. These receptors were obtained from a woman aged 30 to 39 with Graves disease. Both conserved end residues are part of each CDR3. The order of the fields is CDR3 protein, CDR3 DNA, J gene, V gene, D gene, clone size. The D gene is left open where the match is weak. Clone sizes are given selectively: once, few, many, or a class where the clone is expanded.

CASNPRGAGGGYTF | TGTGCCAGCAACCCGAGGGGGGCAGGGGGTGGCTACACCTTC | TRBJ1-2 | TRBV27 | TRBD1 | .
CASSYADGTSGPLAKNIQYF | TGTGCCAGCAGTTACGCAGACGGGACTAGCGGGCCACTGGCCAAAAACATTCAGTACTTC | TRBJ2-4 | TRBV6-2/TRBV6-3 | TRBD2 | .
CASGGNRGLAGGSSYNEQFF | TGTGCCAGCGGGGGAAACAGGGGACTAGCGGGAGGGTCGAGCTACAATGAGCAGTTCTTC | TRBJ2-1 | TRBV11-3 | TRBD2 | .
CAWLTPGLYEQYF | TGTGCCTGGCTGACTCCGGGCCTCTACGAGCAGTACTTC | TRBJ2-7 | TRBV30 | . | .
CASSPDPSGNTIYF | TGTGCCAGCTCACCAGACCCTTCTGGAAACACCATATATTTT | TRBJ1-3 | TRBV18 | . | many
CASSPGLAGGPVYQETQYF | TGTGCCAGCAGCCCGGGACTAGCCGGAGGACCTGTTTACCAAGAGACCCAGTACTTC | TRBJ2-5 | TRBV7-3 | TRBD2 | .
CASSPEGNEQYF | TGTGCCAGCAGCCCCGAAGGAAACGAGCAGTACTTC | TRBJ2-7 | TRBV6-1 | . | many
CASSLTVAKNIQYF | TGTGCCAGCAGCTTAACAGTAGCCAAAAACATTCAGTACTTC | TRBJ2-4 | TRBV13 | . | many
CAWKEGQTYEQYF | TGTGCCTGGAAGGAGGGGCAAACCTACGAGCAGTACTTC | TRBJ2-7 | TRBV30 | . | few
CASSWIWPQTVNEQFF | TGTGCCAGCAGTTGGATTTGGCCCCAGACCGTAAATGAGCAGTTCTTC | TRBJ2-1 | TRBV5-6 | . | .
CASSFGLAGGGEQFF | TGTGCCAGCAGCTTTGGACTAGCGGGAGGAGGTGAGCAGTTCTTC | TRBJ2-1 | TRBV7-3 | TRBD2 | .
CASSFRTGAETQYF | TGTGCCAGCAGTTTCAGGACAGGGGCCGAGACCCAGTACTTC | TRBJ2-5 | TRBV12-3/TRBV12-4 | TRBD1 | .
CASSLQTGVGTEAFF | TGTGCCAGCAGCTTACAGACAGGGGTTGGGACTGAAGCTTTCTTT | TRBJ1-1 | TRBV11-2 | TRBD1 | many
CASSSRPGQVQPQHF | TGTGCCAGCAGCTCGCGCCCGGGACAGGTGCAGCCCCAGCATTTT | TRBJ1-5 | TRBV3-1 | TRBD1 | .
CASTPFFGGQLNQPQHF | TGTGCCAGCACCCCCTTCTTTGGTGGGCAACTCAATCAGCCCCAGCATTTT | TRBJ1-5 | TRBV12-3/TRBV12-4 | . | many
CAISESRPAGYEQYF | TGTGCCATCAGTGAGTCGAGACCCGCCGGTTACGAGCAGTACTTC | TRBJ2-7 | TRBV10-3 | . | many
CASSLAGQLNSPLHF | TGTGCCAGCAGCTTAGCAGGACAGCTGAATTCACCCCTCCACTTT | TRBJ1-6 | TRBV11-2 | . | many
CASSYSRNRINTDTQYF | TGTGCCAGCAGTTACTCCCGGAATAGAATCAACACAGATACGCAGTATTTT | TRBJ2-3 | TRBV6-5 | . | many
CASSLGSIAYEQYF | TGTGCCAGCAGCTTAGGATCGATTGCCTACGAGCAGTACTTC | TRBJ2-7 | TRBV11-2 | . | many
CASSSGVVASGYEQYF | TGTGCCAGCAGCTCTGGGGTTGTGGCTAGCGGTTACGAGCAGTACTTC | TRBJ2-7 | TRBV12-3/TRBV12-4 | TRBD2 | many
CASKAGSGTDTQYF | TGTGCCAGTAAAGCGGGAAGTGGTACAGATACGCAGTATTTT | TRBJ2-3 | TRBV19 | TRBD2 | .
CASGLSGFQLIF | TGTGCTAGTGGTTTGAGTGGATTTCAGCTCATCTTC | TRBJ2-1 | TRBV12-5 | . | few
CASSIGGTGNYEQYF | TGTGCCAGTAGTATCGGGGGGACAGGGAACTACGAGCAGTACTTC | TRBJ2-7 | TRBV19 | TRBD1 | few
CASSIEGFVNTEAFF | TGTGCCAGTAGTATAGAGGGATTTGTGAACACTGAAGCTTTCTTT | TRBJ1-1 | TRBV19 | . | .
CASTLRQGARGYGYTF | TGTGCCTCAACCCTGAGACAGGGCGCCCGGGGCTATGGCTACACCTTC | TRBJ1-2 | TRBV19 | TRBD1 | .
CASSLWGVNYGYTF | TGTGCCAGCAGTTTATGGGGGGTTAACTATGGCTACACCTTC | TRBJ1-2 | TRBV28 | . | many
CASSESATRIYEQYF | TGTGCCAGCAGTGAATCCGCGACTAGAATCTACGAGCAGTACTTC | TRBJ2-7 | TRBV25-1 | . | .
CASELLNTGELFF | TGTGCCAGTGAACTCTTGAACACCGGGGAGCTGTTTTTT | TRBJ2-2 | TRBV19 | . | .
CASSQVSQRTDGDTQYF | TGTGCCAGCAGCCAAGTGTCACAACGCACAGACGGAGATACGCAGTATTTT | TRBJ2-3 | TRBV4-2 | . | many
CASGSGIYEQYF | TGTGCCAGCGGGAGCGGGATTTACGAGCAGTACTTC | TRBJ2-7 | TRBV6-2/TRBV6-3 | TRBD2 | few
CASSPSERNIQYF | TGTGCCAGCAGCCCGTCGGAAAGGAACATTCAGTACTTC | TRBJ2-4 | TRBV3-1 | . | few
CASSLHRGNTEAFF | TGCGCCAGCAGCTTACACAGGGGAAACACTGAAGCTTTCTTT | TRBJ1-1 | TRBV5-1 | TRBD1 | many
CASSYNLGLATSEQFF | TGTGCCAGCAGTTACAATCTGGGACTAGCGACCAGTGAGCAGTTCTTC | TRBJ2-1 | TRBV6-5 | TRBD2 | many
CASSADSYEQYF | TGTGCCAGCAGTGCGGACAGCTACGAGCAGTACTTC | TRBJ2-7 | TRBV2 | . | many
CSASLGPMNTEAFF | TGCAGTGCTAGTTTAGGGCCCATGAACACTGAAGCTTTCTTT | TRBJ1-1 | TRBV20-1 | . | .
CATSSGSGANVLTF | TGTGCCACCAGCAGTGGCTCTGGGGCCAACGTCCTGACTTTC | TRBJ2-6 | TRBV9 | . | .
CASSLSEGAGEQYF | TGTGCCAGCAGTTTATCGGAGGGGGCGGGCGAGCAGTACTTC | TRBJ2-7 | TRBV28 | . | few
CSVEVGETQYF | TGCAGCGTTGAAGTTGGCGAGACCCAGTACTTC | TRBJ2-5 | TRBV29-1 | . | many
CASSPPSAMGYTF | TGTGCCAGCTCCCCACCCTCTGCTATGGGCTACACCTTC | TRBJ1-2 | TRBV18 | . | many
CASPPTGGNYGYTF | TGTGCCAGCCCACCCACAGGGGGGAACTATGGCTACACCTTC | TRBJ1-2 | TRBV18 | TRBD1 | few
CASSLVPAERNYGYTF | TGTGCCAGCAGCTTAGTTCCCGCCGAGAGGAACTATGGCTACACCTTC | TRBJ1-2 | TRBV11-2 | . | many
CASSVNAGTGGKTDTQYF | TGTGCCAGCAGCGTCAATGCCGGGACAGGGGGCAAGACAGATACGCAGTATTTT | TRBJ2-3 | TRBV7-9 | TRBD1 | many
CASSLRGGAPSSGANVLTF | TGTGCCAGCAGCTTAAGAGGGGGGGCCCCTAGCTCTGGGGCCAACGTCCTGACTTTC | TRBJ2-6 | TRBV7-3 | . | .
CSAKPSGQAFTGELFF | TGCAGTGCTAAGCCCTCGGGACAGGCCTTCACCGGGGAGCTGTTTTTT | TRBJ2-2 | TRBV20-1 | TRBD1 | many
CASSLGTGTFYQPQHF | TGTGCCAGCAGCTTAGGGACAGGGACATTTTATCAGCCCCAGCATTTT | TRBJ1-5 | TRBV7-2 | TRBD1 | few
CAIVQGEKNTEAFF | TGTGCCATCGTCCAGGGGGAGAAGAACACTGAAGCTTTCTTT | TRBJ1-1 | TRBV24-1 | TRBD1 | many
CAWSVRASGRIEQYF | TGTGCCTGGAGTGTAAGGGCTAGCGGGAGGATCGAGCAGTACTTC | TRBJ2-7 | TRBV30 | TRBD2 | .
CASSLGDQFEAFF | TGCGCCAGCAGCTTGGGTGATCAGTTTGAAGCTTTCTTT | TRBJ1-1 | TRBV5-1 | . | many
CASSLVAAGAYETQYF | TGTGCCAGCAGTTTAGTGGCGGCGGGGGCGTACGAGACCCAGTACTTC | TRBJ2-5 | TRBV12-3/TRBV12-4 | . | .
CSANPQVAGNEQFF | TGCAGTGCTAACCCGCAAGTCGCGGGCAATGAGCAGTTCTTC | TRBJ2-1 | TRBV20-1 | . | many
CAWKGRANYGYTF | TGTGCCTGGAAGGGACGAGCTAACTATGGCTACACCTTC | TRBJ1-2 | TRBV30 | . | .
CASSALINGGTEAFF | TGCGCCAGCAGCGCTCTCATAAACGGGGGCACTGAAGCTTTCTTT | TRBJ1-1 | TRBV5-1 | . | .
CASRGLQQYF | TGTGCCAGCAGGGGTCTCCAGCAGTACTTC | TRBJ2-7 | TRBV28 | . | few
CASSQDPQGLGEDTQYF | TGTGCCAGCAGCCAAGATCCTCAGGGACTAGGAGAAGATACGCAGTATTTT | TRBJ2-3 | TRBV3-1 | TRBD2 | many
CASSLGTSGSYRLYEQYF | TGTGCCAGCAGTTTAGGGACTAGCGGGAGTTACCGACTCTACGAGCAGTACTTC | TRBJ2-7 | TRBV12-3/TRBV12-4 | TRBD2 | many
CASSPGQGASTGELFF | TGTGCCAGCAGCCCGGGACAGGGGGCGAGCACCGGGGAGCTGTTTTTT | TRBJ2-2 | TRBV5-6 | TRBD1 | .
CASSETHKVEAFF | TGTGCCAGCAGTGAAACTCACAAAGTTGAAGCTTTCTTT | TRBJ1-1 | TRBV6-1 | . | many
CASSQDTGPVAKNIQYF | TGCGCCAGCAGCCAAGATACGGGGCCGGTAGCCAAAAACATTCAGTACTTC | TRBJ2-4 | TRBV4-1 | . | .